These 23 T cell receptor beta chains came from one sample sequenced in a study of blood T cell repertoires in COVID-19. Generated by immunoSEQ multiplex PCR, the TCRdb table keeps only in-frame clones and is missing some. The sample carries fewer than 150,000 clones, roughly 80% recorded once. Sequenced material: peripheral blood. These receptors came from a man in his sixties or seventies with acute or convalescent COVID-19.

V is TRBV5-1 and J is TRBJ2-1; 11 bases are shared with TRBD1. Looked up from germline, CDR1 is SGHRS and CDR2 is YFSETQ. V lost 6 bases, J lost 6 bases, and 5 bases stayed unmatched. This CDR3 region has 14 residues. CDR3 region: CASTTGTGGNEQFF. Here the CDR3 DNA reads TGCGCCAGCACTACCGGGACAGGGGGCAATGAGCAGTTCTTC.

This clone was counted only a few times. The rearrangement joins TRBV20-1 to TRBJ2-7; perhaps TRBD1 as D (6 bases). CDR1 is DFQATT, CDR2 SNEGSKA, per germline (reference sequence). The V end lost 3 bases, the J end lost 0 bases, and 12 bases lay between the germline ends. This CDR3 has 14 amino acids. The CDR3 loop reads CSASKGHFSYEQYF. CDR3 DNA sequence: TGCAGTGCTAGTAAGGGACACTTCTCCTACGAGCAGTACTTC.

This rearrangement joins TRBV20-1 to TRBJ2-3; 9 bases align to TRBD1. The germline V gene encodes CDR1 DFQATT and CDR2 SNEGSKA (reference sequence). The CDR3 runs 14 residues. The J segment lost 5 bases and the V segment lost 5 bases, leaving 8 bases of the junction unmatched. The DNA for the CDR3 is TGCAGTGCTGGTGGGGGACAGGGAGTAGATACGCAGTATTTT. Its translation is CSAGGGQGVDTQYF.

This chain connects TRBV9 to TRBJ2-5; weak D call: TRBD1 (6 bases). Trimming removed 0 bases from V and 0 bases from J, with 9 bases in between. The germline CDR1 and CDR2 sequences are SGDLS and YYNGEE. The CDR3 runs 15 residues. In DNA, the CDR3 is TGTGCCAGCAGCGTAGCACAGGGCAACCAAGAGACCCAGTACTTC. Amino acids: CASSVAQGNQETQYF.

This CDR3 reads CASSRFDRLNTGELFF. The CDR3 nucleotides read TGTGCCAGCAGTCGATTCGACAGGTTGAACACCGGGGAGCTGTTTTTT. This chain connects TRBV6-2 or TRBV6-3 to TRBJ2-2, with a weak D call TRBD1 (6 bases). Germline V CDR1 and CDR2: MNHEY, SVGEGT. The CDR3 sequence is 16 residues long. V was pared by 5 bases and J by 1 base, with 14 bases between.

The chain has TRBV11-2 and TRBJ1-6; D gene uncertain. Germline CDR1 reads SGHAT; CDR2 reads FQNNGV. Trimming left V 3 bases short and J 4 bases short, with 7 bases between. The CDR3 covers 14 residues. Here the CDR3 reads CASSLQAYNSPLHF. The CDR3, as DNA: TGTGCCAGCAGCTTGCAGGCGTATAATTCACCCCTCCACTTT. Filled out from reference TRBV11-2 and TRBJ1-6, the complete variable domain reads EAGVAQSPRYKIIEKRQSVAFWCNPISGHATLYWYQQILGQGPKLLIQFQNNGVVDDSQLPKDRFSAERLKGVDSTLKIQPAKLEDSAVYLCASSLQAYNSPLHFGNGTRLTVT.

This chain links TRBV3-1 (or the pseudogene TRBV3-2) with TRBJ2-7, with TRBD1 matching over 8 bases. The CDR3 length is 19 residues. Germline V lookup: CDR1 LGHDT, CDR2 YNNKEL (reference sequence). V dropped 0 bases and J dropped 4; count of bases not matched to a gene: 17. CDR3 DNA sequence: TGTGCCAGCAGCCAAGAGGCAGGGGGCAGGGGGGCTTTTGTTTACGAGCAGTACTTC. Its translation: CASSQEAGGRGAFVYEQYF.

Written as DNA, the CDR3 is TGTGCCAGCAGCCCACGGTCGAACTATGGCTACACCTTC. It yields the protein CASSPRSNYGYTF. This chain joins TRBV4-2 and TRBJ1-2; D gene uncertain. Trimming stripped 4 bases from V and 2 bases from J, with 8 bases between. The CDR3 loop spans 13 amino acids. Germline V CDR1 and CDR2: LGHNA, YNFKEQ.

This chain uses TRBV6-5 with TRBJ2-1, with 7 bases identical to TRBD2. The CDR3 length is 16 residues. Losses at the gene ends were 2 bases for V and 2 bases for J; bases not matched to a gene: 6. Germline values: CDR1 MNHEY, CDR2 SVGAGI. The CDR3 nucleotides read TGTGCCAGCAGTTACGATCCAGCGGGGCCCTACAATGAGCAGTTCTTC. This gives the protein CASSYDPAGPYNEQFF.

This clone showed up just a few times. This chain links TRBV5-6 with TRBJ2-5; 10 bases map to TRBD2. This CDR3 region has 14 residues. The germline CDR1 and CDR2 sequences are SGHDT and YYEEEE. Trimming cost V 4 bases and J 7 bases; bases outside gene matches: 7. CDR3 amino acids: CASSRTSGLGTQYF. The DNA of the CDR3 is TGTGCCAGCAGCCGGACTAGCGGACTGGGGACCCAGTACTTC. The variable domain in full, with the rest retrieved from reference TRBV5-6 and TRBJ2-5, is DAGVTQSPTHLIKTRGQQVTLRCSPKSGHDTVSWYQQALGQGPQFIFQYYEEEERQRGNFPDRFSGHQFPNYSSELNVNALLLGDSALYLCASSRTSGLGTQYFGPGTRLLVL.

This sequence joins TRBV11-2 and TRBJ2-7; 9 nucleotides match TRBD2. The CDR3 sequence is 14 residues long. Trimming at V came to 0 bases and at J to 4 bases, leaving 1 base not matched to a gene. Germline CDR1 SGHAT, CDR2 FQNNGV. CDR3 sequence reads: CASSLDAGGYEQYF. The CDR3 coding sequence is TGTGCCAGCAGCTTAGACGCGGGAGGGTACGAGCAGTACTTC.

The chain links TRBV5-1 to TRBJ1-4, with 8 positions matching TRBD1. Trimming took 2 bases from V and 5 from J; bases not matched to a gene: 2. The CDR3 is made up of 14 amino acids. CDR1 and CDR2 (germline): SGHRS, YFSETQ. CDR3 sequence (DNA): TGCGCCAGCAGCTTCCGGGACAGGAATGAAAAACTGTTTTTT. Amino acids: CASSFRDRNEKLFF.

V gene TRBV12-5 combines with J gene TRBJ1-5; 8 positions agree with TRBD1. The CDR3 loop spans 16 amino acids. With V trimmed by 6 bases and J by 0 bases, 7 bases remained unmatched. Germline CDR1 and CDR2: LGHNT and FRNRAP. CDR3 sequence reads: CASGEGTGDSNQPQHF. CDR3 DNA sequence: TGTGCTAGTGGGGAGGGGACAGGAGATAGCAATCAGCCCCAGCATTTT.

The V gene is TRBV10-3, the J gene TRBJ2-7; D perhaps matches TRBD2 (7 bases). The CDR3 length is 15 residues. Germline CDR1 ENHRY, CDR2 SYGVKD. Trimming stripped 4 bases from V and 2 bases from J, with 15 bases between. CDR3 residues: CAISGAGALPYEQYF. CDR3 bases: TGTGCCATCAGTGGGGCGGGGGCTCTCCCCTACGAGCAGTACTTC.

This clone occurred once. The rearrangement links TRBV5-4 to TRBJ2-5; TRBD1 might be the D (6 bases). The CDR3 covers 15 residues. CDR1 is SGHNT and CDR2 is YYREEE in the germline V gene (reference sequence). Trimming stripped 4 bases from V and 2 bases from J, with 15 bases between. CDR3 region: CASSIPGQRQETQYF. CDR3 DNA: TGTGCCAGCAGCATACCGGGACAAAGACAAGAGACCCAGTACTTC.

The chain uses TRBV24-1 and TRBJ2-3; no clear D. Per the germline V gene, CDR1 is KGHDR and CDR2 is SFDVKD. The length of the CDR3 is 13 residues. Trimming removed 5 bases from V and 1 base from J, with 6 bases in between. CDR3 sequence (DNA): TGTGCCACCAGTGCTTGGCGCACAGATACGCAGTATTTT. It is translated as CATSAWRTDTQYF.

This clone was recorded only once. The CDR3 here is CASSEDPEVYEQYF. CDR3 DNA sequence: TGTGCCAGCAGTGAAGACCCGGAGGTCTACGAGCAGTACTTC. This sequence joins TRBV2 and TRBJ2-7; TRBD2 is a possible D gene (5 bases). The CDR3 is 14 residues long. Trimming cost V 1 base and J 3 bases, with 10 bases left between them. Germline V gene sequence: CDR1 SNHLY, CDR2 FYNNEI.

The rearrangement links TRBV27 to TRBJ2-3; TRBD2 matches at 12 bases. The V gene end was trimmed by 4 bases and the J gene end by 10 bases; junction bases not matched to a gene: 12. Looked up from germline, CDR1 is MNHEY and CDR2 is SMNVEV (reference sequence). The CDR3 has 16 residues. CDR3 nucleotide sequence: TGTGCCAGCAGTTCCCAGACTAGCGGGAGTGTCTTGGCGCAGTATTTT. Translating gives CASSSQTSGSVLAQYF.

The chain is built from TRBV4-2 and TRBJ1-3, with D perhaps TRBD1 (5 bases). The CDR3 has 16 residues. The germline gives CDR1 LGHNA, CDR2 YNFKEQ. V lost 1 base to trimming and J lost 1 base, with 11 bases between them. The CDR3 DNA reads TGTGCCAGCAGCCAAGTTTTAAAGGGGTCTGGAAACACCATATATTTT. This codes for CASSQVLKGSGNTIYF.

This chain joins TRBV5-1 and TRBJ2-5, with 7 bases aligning to TRBD2. CDR1 is SGHRS and CDR2 is YFSETQ in the germline V gene. V lost 4 bases, J lost 2 bases, and 8 bases stayed unmatched. This CDR3 spans 15 amino acids. CDR3 bases: TGCGCCAGCAGCGAAGGGACTACCATACAAGAGACCCAGTACTTC. Protein product: CASSEGTTIQETQYF.

The rearrangement uses TRBV6-5 and TRBJ2-1, with 12 bases fitting TRBD2. This CDR3 is 14 amino acids long. The V segment lost 5 bases and the J segment 10 bases; nucleotides outside the gene matches: 6. From germline, CDR1 is MNHEY and CDR2 SVGAGI. Here the CDR3 reads CASSRLAGEGEQFF. The DNA for the CDR3 is TGTGCCAGCAGTAGACTAGCGGGGGAAGGGGAGCAGTTCTTC.

A few counts support this clone. The rearrangement links TRBV24-1 to TRBJ2-7, with D perhaps TRBD1 (5 bases). The V end lost 0 bases, the J end lost 5 bases, and 10 bases lay between the germline ends. The CDR3 has 14 amino acids. Germline V gene lookup returns CDR1 KGHDR and CDR2 SFDVKD. DNA of the CDR3: TGTGCCACCAGTGATTTGCATGCAGGGAACGAGCAGTACTTC. This codes for CATSDLHAGNEQYF.

V usage is TRBV2 and J usage is TRBJ2-3; 9 positions agree with TRBD2. The CDR3 extends over 20 amino acids. CDR1 SNHLY and CDR2 FYNNEI come from the germline V gene. The ends lost 7 bases at V and 0 bases at J; junction bases unmatched: 20. CDR3 region: CASNREGISGGRTSTDTQYF. The CDR3 DNA reads TGTGCCAGCAACCGAGAGGGGATTAGCGGGGGACGCACTAGCACAGATACGCAGTATTTT. Variable domain in full (rest from reference TRBV2 and TRBJ2-3): EPEVTQTPSHQVTQMGQEVILRCVPISNHLYFYWYRQILGQKVEFLVSFYNNEISEKSEIFDDQFSVERPDGSNFTLKIRSTKLEDSAMYFCASNREGISGGRTSTDTQYFGPGTRLTVL.